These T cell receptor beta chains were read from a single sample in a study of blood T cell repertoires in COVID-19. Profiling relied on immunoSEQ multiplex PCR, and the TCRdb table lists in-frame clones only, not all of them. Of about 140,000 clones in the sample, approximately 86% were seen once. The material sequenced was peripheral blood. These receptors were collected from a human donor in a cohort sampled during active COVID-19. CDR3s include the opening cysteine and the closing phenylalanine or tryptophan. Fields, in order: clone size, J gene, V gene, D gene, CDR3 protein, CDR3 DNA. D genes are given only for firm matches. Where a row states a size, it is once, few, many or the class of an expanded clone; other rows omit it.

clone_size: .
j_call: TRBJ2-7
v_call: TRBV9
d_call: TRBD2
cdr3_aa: CASSLGTSLFHEQYF
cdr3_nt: TGTGCCAGCAGCCTAGGGACTAGTCTTTTTCACGAGCAGTACTTC

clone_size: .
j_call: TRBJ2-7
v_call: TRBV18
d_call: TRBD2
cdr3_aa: CASSPRTSRGGSYEQYF
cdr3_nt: TGTGCCAGCTCACCACGGACGTCGCGGGGGGGTTCCTACGAGCAGTACTTC

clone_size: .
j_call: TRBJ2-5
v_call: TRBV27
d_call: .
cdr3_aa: CASSLSSGVETQYF
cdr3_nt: TGTGCCAGCAGTTTATCCTCAGGGGTAGAGACCCAGTACTTC

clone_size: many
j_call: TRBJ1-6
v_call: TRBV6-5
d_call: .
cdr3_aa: CASSMTGLNSPLHF
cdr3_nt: TGTGCCAGCAGTATGACAGGCTTAAATTCACCCCTCCACTTT

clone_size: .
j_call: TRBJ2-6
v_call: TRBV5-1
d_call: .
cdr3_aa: CASSFTGFEANVLTF
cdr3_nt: TGCGCCAGCAGCTTTACAGGGTTTGAGGCCAACGTCCTGACTTTC

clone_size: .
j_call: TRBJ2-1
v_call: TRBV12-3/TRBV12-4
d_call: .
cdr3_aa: CASSDRGEQFF
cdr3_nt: TGTGCCAGCAGTGATCGGGGAGAGCAGTTCTTC

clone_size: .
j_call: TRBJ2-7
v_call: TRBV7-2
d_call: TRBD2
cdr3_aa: CASSFGTSGYEQYF
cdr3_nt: TGTGCCAGCAGCTTTGGGACTAGCGGCTACGAGCAGTACTTC

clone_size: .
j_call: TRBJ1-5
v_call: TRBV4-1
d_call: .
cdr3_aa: CASSQADTNSNQPQHF
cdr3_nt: TGCGCCAGCAGCCAAGCCGACACAAATAGCAATCAGCCCCAGCATTTT

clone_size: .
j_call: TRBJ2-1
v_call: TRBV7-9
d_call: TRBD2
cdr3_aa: CASSLAGLAGDNEQFF
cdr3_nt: TGTGCCAGCAGCTTAGCCGGACTAGCGGGAGACAATGAGCAGTTCTTC

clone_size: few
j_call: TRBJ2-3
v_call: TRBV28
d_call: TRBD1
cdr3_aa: CASSITSGTGAPDTQYF
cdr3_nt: TGTGCCAGCAGTATAACCTCCGGGACAGGGGCCCCCGATACGCAGTATTTT

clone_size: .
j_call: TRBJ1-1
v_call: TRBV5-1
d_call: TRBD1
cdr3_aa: CASSVGQGGTFF
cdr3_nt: TGCGCCAGCAGCGTGGGACAGGGTGGAACTTTCTTT

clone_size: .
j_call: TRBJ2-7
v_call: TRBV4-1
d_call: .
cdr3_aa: CASSQLGAHEQYF
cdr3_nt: TGCGCCAGCAGCCAGCTAGGGGCCCACGAGCAGTACTTC

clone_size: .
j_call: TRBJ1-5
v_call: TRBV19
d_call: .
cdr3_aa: CASSIGGAFQPQHF
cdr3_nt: TGTGCCAGTAGTATCGGAGGGGCATTTCAGCCCCAGCATTTT

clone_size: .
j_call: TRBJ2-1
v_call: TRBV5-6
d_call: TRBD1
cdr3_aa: CASSLSSEQGALRDEQFF
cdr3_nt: TGTGCCAGCAGCTTGTCGAGCGAACAGGGGGCCCTTCGGGATGAGCAGTTCTTC

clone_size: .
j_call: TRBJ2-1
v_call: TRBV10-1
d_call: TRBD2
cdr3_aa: CASSESSGGRRNEQFF
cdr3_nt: TGCGCCAGCAGTGAGTCCAGCGGGGGGCGGAGGAATGAGCAGTTCTTC

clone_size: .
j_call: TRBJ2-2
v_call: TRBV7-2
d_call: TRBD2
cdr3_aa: CASSSAKLAGVAGELFF
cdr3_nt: TGTGCCAGCAGCTCCGCCAAACTAGCGGGAGTTGCCGGGGAGCTGTTTTTT

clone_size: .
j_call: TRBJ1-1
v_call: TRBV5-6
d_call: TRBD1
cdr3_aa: CASTRTGVNTEAFF
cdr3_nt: TGTGCCAGCACGAGGACAGGGGTCAACACTGAAGCTTTCTTT

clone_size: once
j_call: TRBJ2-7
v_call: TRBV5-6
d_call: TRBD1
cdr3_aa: CASSLSGTGGVEQYF
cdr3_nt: TGTGCCAGCAGCTTGAGTGGGACAGGGGGAGTGGAGCAGTACTTC

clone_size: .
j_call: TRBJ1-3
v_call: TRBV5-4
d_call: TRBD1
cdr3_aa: CASSRTGVVDTIYF
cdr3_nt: TGTGCCAGCAGCCGGACAGGGGTCGTAGACACCATATATTTT

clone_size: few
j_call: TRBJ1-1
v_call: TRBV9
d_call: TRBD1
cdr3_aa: CASSVGDRSNTEAFF
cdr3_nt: TGTGCCAGCAGCGTAGGGGACAGGTCAAACACTGAAGCTTTCTTT

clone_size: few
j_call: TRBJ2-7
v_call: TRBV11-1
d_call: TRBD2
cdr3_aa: CASSLRTSGPYEQYF
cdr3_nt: TGTGCCAGCAGCTTAAGGACTAGCGGACCCTACGAGCAGTACTTC

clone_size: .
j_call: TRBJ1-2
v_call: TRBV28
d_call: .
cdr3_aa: CASSSGWAYGYTF
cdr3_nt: TGTGCCAGCAGCTCAGGGTGGGCCTATGGCTACACCTTC

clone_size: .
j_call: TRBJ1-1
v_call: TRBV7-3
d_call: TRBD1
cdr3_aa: CASSARPQGLNTEAFF
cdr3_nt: TGTGCCAGCAGCGCCCGGCCACAGGGGTTGAACACTGAAGCTTTCTTT

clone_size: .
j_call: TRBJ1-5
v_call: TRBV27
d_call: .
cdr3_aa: CASSSSPGGPSQPQHF
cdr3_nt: TGTGCCAGCAGCAGTTCCCCGGGTGGCCCTAGTCAGCCCCAGCATTTT

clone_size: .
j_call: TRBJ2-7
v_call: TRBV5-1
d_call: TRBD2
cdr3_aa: CASRATGPSSGRTHEQYF
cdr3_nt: TGCGCCAGCCGCGCTACCGGACCTTCTAGCGGGAGGACCCACGAGCAGTACTTC

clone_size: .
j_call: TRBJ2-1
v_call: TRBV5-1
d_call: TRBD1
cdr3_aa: CASSLSTGGEYEQFF
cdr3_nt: TGCGCCAGCAGCTTGTCAACAGGGGGCGAGTATGAGCAGTTCTTC

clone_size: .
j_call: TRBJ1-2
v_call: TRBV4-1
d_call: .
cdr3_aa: CASSSRAGRKENYGYTF
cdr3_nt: TGCGCCAGCAGTTCCAGGGCAGGGAGGAAAGAAAACTATGGCTACACCTTC

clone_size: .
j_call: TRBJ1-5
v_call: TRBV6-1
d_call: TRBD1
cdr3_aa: CASSVRTGGFVSNQPQHF
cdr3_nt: TGTGCCAGCAGTGTCCGGACAGGGGGCTTCGTGAGCAATCAGCCCCAGCATTTT

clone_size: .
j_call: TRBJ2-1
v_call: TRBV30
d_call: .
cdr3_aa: CAWTDYHYNEQFF
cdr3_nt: TGTGCCTGGACGGACTACCATTACAATGAGCAGTTCTTC

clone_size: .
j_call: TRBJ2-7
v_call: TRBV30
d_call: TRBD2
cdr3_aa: CACPRTSQTYEQYF
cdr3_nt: TGTGCCTGCCCCCGGACTAGTCAGACCTACGAGCAGTACTTC

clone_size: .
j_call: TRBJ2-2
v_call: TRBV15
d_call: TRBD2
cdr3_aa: CASRTSGRTGELFF
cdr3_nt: TGTGCATCCCGGACTAGCGGGAGAACCGGGGAGCTGTTTTTT

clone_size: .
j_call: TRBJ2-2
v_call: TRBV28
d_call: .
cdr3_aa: CASSLWQGTGELFF
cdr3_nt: TGTGCCAGCAGTTTATGGCAGGGGACCGGGGAGCTGTTTTTT

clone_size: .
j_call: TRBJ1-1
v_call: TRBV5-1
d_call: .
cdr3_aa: CASSWRTGTEAFF
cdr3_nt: TGCGCCAGCAGCTGGCGGACGGGAACTGAAGCTTTCTTT

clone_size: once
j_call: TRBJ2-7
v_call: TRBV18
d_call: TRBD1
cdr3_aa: CASSPRQTGGSLYEQYF
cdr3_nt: TGTGCCAGCTCACCACGCCAAACAGGGGGATCGCTCTACGAGCAGTACTTC

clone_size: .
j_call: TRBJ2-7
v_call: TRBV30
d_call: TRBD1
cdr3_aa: CALSTGGDEQYF
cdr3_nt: TGTGCCTTGAGTACAGGGGGCGACGAGCAGTACTTC

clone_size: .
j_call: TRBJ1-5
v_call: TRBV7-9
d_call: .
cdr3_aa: CASSLTDTQPQHF
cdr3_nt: TGTGCCAGCAGCTTAACTGACACTCAGCCCCAGCATTTT

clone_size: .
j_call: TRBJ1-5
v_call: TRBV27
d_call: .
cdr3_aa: CASSLDWGGNQPQHF
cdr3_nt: TGTGCCAGCAGTTTAGATTGGGGAGGAAATCAGCCCCAGCATTTT

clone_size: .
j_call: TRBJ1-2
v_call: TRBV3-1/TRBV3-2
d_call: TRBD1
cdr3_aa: CASSQGQGIIYGYTF
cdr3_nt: TGTGCCAGCAGCCAGGGACAGGGGATAATCTATGGCTACACCTTC

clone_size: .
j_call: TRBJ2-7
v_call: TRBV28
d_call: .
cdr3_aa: CASWSGVIHEQYF
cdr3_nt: TGTGCCAGCTGGTCAGGGGTTATCCACGAGCAGTACTTC

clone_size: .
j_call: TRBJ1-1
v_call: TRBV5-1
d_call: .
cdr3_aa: CASSLGRSGEENTEAFF
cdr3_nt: TGCGCCAGCAGCCTCGGGAGGTCGGGAGAGGAGAACACTGAAGCTTTCTTT

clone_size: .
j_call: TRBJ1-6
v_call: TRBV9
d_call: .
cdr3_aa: CASSVESRANSPLHF
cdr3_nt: TGTGCCAGCAGCGTAGAGTCCAGGGCTAATTCACCCCTCCACTTT

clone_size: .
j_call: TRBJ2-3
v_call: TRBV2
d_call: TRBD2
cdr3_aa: CASRATSGRTDTQYF
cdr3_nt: TGTGCCAGCAGGGCCACTAGCGGGAGGACAGATACGCAGTATTTT

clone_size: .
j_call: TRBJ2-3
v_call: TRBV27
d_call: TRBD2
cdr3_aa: CASALTGRADTQYF
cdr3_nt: TGTGCCAGCGCTTTAACGGGGAGGGCAGATACGCAGTATTTT

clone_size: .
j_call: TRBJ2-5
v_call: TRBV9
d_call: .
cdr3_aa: CASSPGQEETQYF
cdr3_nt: TGTGCCAGCAGCCCGGGACAAGAAGAGACCCAGTACTTC